This T cell receptor (beta chain) was identified in a study of OX40 agonist ivuxolimab in advanced cancers. Overall study context: Patients received ivuxolimab, an intravenous treatment, every 2 weeks at 0.01 to 10 mg/kg. Findings and caveats of the study: At 0.1 to 3.0 mg/kg, CD4+ and CD8+ blood T cells expanded clonally by week 6. Compared with CD4+, CD8+ T cells on average had more expanded clones.

Details on this clone: Its antigen remains unknown.

Here immunoSEQ multiplex PCR was the method, and the copy in TCRdb shows in-frame clones only, minus some. Counted here are fewer than 85,000 clones, just over 85% occurring once; the ten biggest clones make up roughly 2.1%. CDR1 LNHDA and CDR2 SQIVND come from the germline V gene (reference sequence). This CDR3 contains 12 residues. V shed 5 bases, J shed 5 bases, and the junction held 2 bases outside the gene matches. The sequence came from an adult with an advanced solid tumor such as melanoma, head and neck, liver or kidney cancer. This chain joins TRBV19 and TRBJ2-5; 7 bases are a match to TRBD1. Sequenced here: CD4+ or CD8+ T cells sorted from blood, sampled in a trial of the OX40 agonist ivuxolimab. Here the CDR3 DNA reads TGTGCCAGTAGTGCCAGGGGGGAGACCCAGTACTTC. Translated: CASSARGETQYF.